This T cell receptor (beta chain) was observed in a study of blood T cell repertoires in COVID-19 (TCRdb year 2020). About the investigation overall: Collaborator samples came from the United States, Italy and Spain and covered acute and convalescent phases of COVID-19. The material from the prospective study consisted of cDNA or gDNA derived from T cells, B-cell-depleted T cells, or PBMCs. Deeply sampled blood TCRbeta repertoires from subjects exposed to, actively infected with, or recovered from COVID-19 were included in the dataset. The repertoires were released in a freely available public database meant as a resource for research on the immune response to SARS-CoV-2. Samples came from the ongoing ImmuneRACE study (first 160 participants) plus 1,254 subjects from 6 global collaborators. Nearly every sample came with metadata listing a de-identified subject ID, COVID-19 status, age in years and sex. Where HLA class I and class II types were available, the types were taken from metadata supplied by the sample provider, not from assay-based typing. The study at large found these results: The quantity of clinical and demographic metadata differed by source and by participant and was supplied without curation.

Collaborating institutions collected whole blood in K2EDTA tubes following their own protocols. For TCRbeta analysis, collaborators shipped samples as frozen whole blood, isolated PBMCs, or DNA extracted from either of those sample types. V is shortened by 6 bases, J by 10 bases, and the region joining them spans 25 bases. The CDR3 runs 15 residues from the cysteine to the phenylalanine. The entry retains the CDR3 DNA only, 45 bases that are in frame from base 1. Based on the germline V gene, the CDR1 and CDR2 sequences are SGHTS and YDEGEE. A remark on this clone: No cognate antigen has been identified for it. Base quality data are lacking; no much larger clone is found one base away.

The immunoSEQ Assay, a bias-controlled multiplex PCR, was used to amplify TCRbeta CDR3 regions from genomic DNA. The paper's processing steps were these. The number of nucleated cells in each sample was estimated by amplification of reference gene primers within the assay. To quantify the absolute abundance of each unique TCRbeta CDR3 rearrangement, sequence reads were collapsed and filtered. Productive Simpson clonality was computed per sample as the square root of Simpson's diversity index over productive rearrangements. Imported from immuneACCESS, the table was reduced by TCRdb to in-frame sequences with V and J called. These copies leave out some clones; in studies compared against another copy, an unresolved V gene accounts for under half, and the cause of the remainder is not known. That table furnishes V, J and clone size, whereas the DNA furnished D and trimming. For this sample there are some 90,000 clones; 90% appear just once. The ten largest clones take up around 4.1% of the sample.

The chain couples TRBV5-8 to TRBJ1-1; TRBD1 is a possible D gene, resting on 6 matching bases. The clonotype originates from a woman older than 75 with active or convalescent COVID-19. Sample: peripheral blood. The DNA reads TGTGCCAGCACAGCTCCAACAGGGTTTCTCTATCCAGCTTTCTTT. This yields the protein CASTAPTGFLYPAFF.